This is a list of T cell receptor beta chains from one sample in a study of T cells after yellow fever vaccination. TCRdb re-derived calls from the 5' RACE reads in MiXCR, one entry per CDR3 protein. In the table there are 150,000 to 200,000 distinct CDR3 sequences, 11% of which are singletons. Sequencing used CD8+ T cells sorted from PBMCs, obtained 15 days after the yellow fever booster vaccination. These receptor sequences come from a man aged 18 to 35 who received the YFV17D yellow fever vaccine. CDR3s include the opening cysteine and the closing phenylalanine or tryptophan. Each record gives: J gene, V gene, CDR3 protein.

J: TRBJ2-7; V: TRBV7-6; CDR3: CASSLDRTGASAEQYF
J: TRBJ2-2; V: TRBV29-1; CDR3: CSVEDTRTGELFF
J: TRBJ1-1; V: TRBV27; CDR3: CASSLWVKRTGLPGGEAFF
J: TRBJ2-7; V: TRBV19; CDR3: CASSTGTGEVYEQYF
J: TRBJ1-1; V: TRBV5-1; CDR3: CASSPMGMNTEAFF
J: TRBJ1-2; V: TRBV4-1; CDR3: CASSQDRTGVEGYTF
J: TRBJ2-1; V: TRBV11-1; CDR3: CASSLEFVGRHSNEQFF
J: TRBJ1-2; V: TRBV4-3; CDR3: CASSQELEGFRYGYTF
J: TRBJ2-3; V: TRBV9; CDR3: CASSAILSGDGTDTQYF
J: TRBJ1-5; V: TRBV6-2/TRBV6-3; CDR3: CASSYSGHSNQPQHF
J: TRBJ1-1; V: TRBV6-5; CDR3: CASSYLSLDRDTEAFF
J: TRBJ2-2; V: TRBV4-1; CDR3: CASSPSGGATGELFF
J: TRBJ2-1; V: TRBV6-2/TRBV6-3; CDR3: CASSYSIAGGRPEQFF
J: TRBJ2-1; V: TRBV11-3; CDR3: CASSIGTSVYNEQFF
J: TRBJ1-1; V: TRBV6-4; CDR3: CASSGPTGEAFF
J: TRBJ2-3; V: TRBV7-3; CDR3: CASSRSGPGTDGKYF
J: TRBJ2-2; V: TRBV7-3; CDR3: CASSLRRTGELFF
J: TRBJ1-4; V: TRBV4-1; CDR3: CASSRRQGNEKLFF
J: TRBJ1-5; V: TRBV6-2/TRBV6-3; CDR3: CASSYPDKFRNQPQHF
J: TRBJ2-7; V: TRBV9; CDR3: CASSLSGGAGEQYF